This TCR beta chain is from a study of T cell responses to AZD1222 COVID-19 vaccine. In the case of this clone: What it binds is not known.

Produced via immunoSEQ multiplex PCR; TCRdb's table is partial and in-frame only. The repertoire consists of 120,000 or so clones, with 75% to 95% occurring once and the leading ten covering roughly 4.2%. Germline values: CDR1 MNHNY, CDR2 SVGAGI (reference sequence). The V end lost 2 bases, the J end lost 8 bases, and 12 bases lay between the germline ends. The CDR3 loop spans 13 amino acids. Points from the study as a whole: Only a handful of AZD1222 recipients were seropositive at baseline. Females made up more of the donors, who were largely white British, and clonal diversity may have come out too low.

The sequences come from peripheral blood, collected 28 days after the second dose of the MenACWY control vaccine. The sequence was collected from an adult who received the MenACWY meningococcal vaccine as a control. The chain couples TRBV6-6 to TRBJ1-2; TRBD1 is a possible D gene (5 bases). CDR3 region: CASSYRGIRGYTF. CDR3 in DNA: TGTGCCAGCAGTTACAGGGGTATTCGAGGCTACACCTTC.